Presented here are 18 T cell receptor beta chains from one specimen sequenced in a study of T cells in Graves' hyperthyroidism and ophthalmopathy. Amplified regions were TCR beta CDR3 sequences from RNA transcripts. The study used the HTBI primer set for a first-round RT-PCR of the TCR CDR3. TCRdb analysed the multiplex PCR reads with MiXCR anew, one entry per CDR3 protein. The data contain about 360,000 distinct CDR3 sequences, about 13% of them seen just once; the ten biggest clones take up around a tenth. The source material was blood. These receptors originate from a woman between 18 and 29 years old with Graves' hyperthyroidism.

This clonotype has at least ten counts. This sequence joins TRBV6-1 and TRBJ1-1, with TRBD1 identical over 8 bases. Germline CDR1 MNHNS, CDR2 SASEGT. This CDR3 comprises 14 residues. V was pared by 6 bases and J by 3 bases, with 6 bases of the junction left unmatched. CDR3 DNA: TGTGCCAGCAGCAAAGCGGACAGGGACACTGAAGCTTTCTTT. It specifies CASSKADRDTEAFF.

The table lists this clonotype with a few counts. The chain is built from TRBV6-5 and TRBJ2-1, with TRBD2 matching over 9 bases. This CDR3 has 15 amino acids. Trimming at V came to 5 bases and at J to 6 bases, leaving 8 bases not matched to a gene. CDR1 MNHEY and CDR2 SVGAGI come from the germline V gene. CDR3 amino acids: CASSPFAGGLNEQFF. Written as DNA, the CDR3 is TGTGCCAGCAGTCCTTTCGCGGGGGGGCTCAATGAGCAGTTCTTC.

The V gene is TRBV2, the J gene TRBJ1-2; weak D call: TRBD1 (6 bases). The ends were cut back, 7 bases at V and 7 bases at J, with 28 bases in the middle. The germline gives CDR1 SNHLY, CDR2 FYNNEI. This CDR3 region has 17 residues. CDR3 in DNA: TGTGCCAGCACTCACCCCCCTGGGGGGGCCGCTTCAGCTGGCTACACCTTC. It specifies CASTHPPGGAASAGYTF.

The sample holds many counts of this clonotype. The rearrangement uses TRBV2 and TRBJ1-2, with TRBD1 matching over 8 bases. CDR3 length equals 15 residues. V was pared by 2 bases and J by 4 bases, with 6 bases of the junction left unmatched. The germline gives CDR1 SNHLY, CDR2 FYNNEI. CDR3 DNA sequence: TGTGCCAGCAGTGAATCGAGACAGGGGATCTATGGCTACACCTTC. Translation gives CASSESRQGIYGYTF.

This chain joins TRBV20-1 and TRBJ1-1; D is undetermined. V was shortened by 1 base and J by 8 bases, with 5 bases between the two germline ends. CDR1 is DFQATT and CDR2 is SNEGSKA in the germline V gene (reference sequence). The length of the CDR3 is 10 residues. The CDR3 reads CSARVSEAFF. The CDR3 DNA follows: TGCAGTGCTAGAGTGAGCGAAGCTTTCTTT.

At least ten counts were recorded for this clonotype. The chain recombines TRBV20-1 with TRBJ1-1, with 8 nucleotides matching TRBD1. The ends lost 1 base at V and 6 bases at J; junction bases unmatched: 10. This CDR3 has 15 residues. Per the germline V gene, CDR1 is DFQATT and CDR2 is SNEGSKA (reference sequence). The CDR3 DNA sequence: TGCAGTGCTAGAGCTCCCGCCAGGGGGCGAGCTGAAGCTTTCTTT. Protein sequence: CSARAPARGRAEAFF.

The CDR3 is CASSSDRENSPLHF. CDR3 DNA: TGTGCCAGCAGCTCGGACAGGGAAAATTCACCCCTCCACTTT. The rearrangement uses TRBV3-1 and TRBJ1-6; 8 bases match TRBD1. V shed 5 bases, J shed 7 bases, and the junction held 4 bases outside the gene matches. From germline, CDR1 is LGHDT and CDR2 YNNKEL (reference sequence). This CDR3 has 14 amino acids.

This clonotype was seen a handful of times. The CDR3 DNA follows: TGTGCCATCAGTGAGCCTCTTAATGAAAAACTGTTTTTT. Its translation: CAISEPLNEKLFF. The chain employs TRBV10-3 and TRBJ1-4, with D unresolved. CDR1 and CDR2 from the germline V gene are ENHRY and SYGVKD. This CDR3 contains 13 residues. The germline V and J ends were trimmed by 2 bases and 4 bases, with 5 bases remaining between them.

This clonotype occurred many times. J is TRBJ1-1 and V is TRBV12-3 or TRBV12-4, with 9 bases fitting TRBD1. Germline trimming cut 5 bases from V and 5 bases from J; bases unmatched to any gene: 9. CDR3 length equals 15 residues. The CDR3 DNA reads as TGTGCCAGCAGTCCGACCGGGACAGGGTGGACTGAAGCTTTCTTT. Protein sequence: CASSPTGTGWTEAFF.

This clonotype was counted ten times or more. The chain carries TRBV11-2 and TRBJ2-7; D might be TRBD2 (6 bases). From germline, CDR1 is SGHAT and CDR2 FQNNGV. The CDR3 has 17 residues. The V and J ends lost 5 bases and 4 bases respectively, with 24 bases between them. CDR3 sequence: CASSLKKPGLRRYEQYF. The DNA of the CDR3 is TGTGCCAGCAGCCTAAAGAAACCGGGACTTAGGAGGTACGAGCAGTACTTC.

This clonotype was seen ten or more times. The rearrangement uses TRBV2 and TRBJ1-1; no clear D. Germline V gene sequence: CDR1 SNHLY, CDR2 FYNNEI. V shed 3 bases and J shed 2 bases, with 13 bases lying between them. The CDR3 totals 15 residues. The CDR3 DNA is TGTGCCAGCAGTGAGACCAGGAACTCCAACACTGAAGCTTTCTTT. It is translated as CASSETRNSNTEAFF.

In this sample, this clonotype turned up many times. This chain connects TRBV19 to TRBJ2-3; TRBD2 might be the D (5 bases). V lost 9 bases to trimming and J lost 6 bases, with 19 bases between them. CDR1 and CDR2 (germline): LNHDA, SQIVND (reference sequence). This CDR3 spans 14 amino acids. CDR3 nucleotides: TGTGCCAGCAAGGCGGAGGCGGTGTCCGATACGCAGTATTTT. This gives the protein CASKAEAVSDTQYF.

This chain uses TRBV19 with TRBJ1-5; 8 bases map to TRBD1. V shed 5 bases, J shed 7 bases, and the junction held 10 bases outside the gene matches. The CDR3 has 15 amino acids. The V gene's germline CDR1 is LNHDA and CDR2 SQIVND (reference sequence). The CDR3 loop reads CASSETGAPHQPQHF. CDR3 bases: TGTGCCAGTAGTGAGACAGGGGCCCCCCACCAGCCCCAGCATTTT.

Ten or more counts support this clonotype. The genes are TRBV2 and TRBJ1-1, with 7 bases matching TRBD1. The J segment lost 1 base and the V segment lost 10 bases, leaving 6 bases of the junction unmatched. Germline V lookup: CDR1 SNHLY, CDR2 FYNNEI. The CDR3 extends over 13 amino acids. CDR3 region: CATSWTGNTEAFF. The CDR3 bases are TGTGCCACGTCCTGGACAGGGAACACTGAAGCTTTCTTT.

This clonotype was picked up a small number of times. This chain's CDR3 is CASTRGGTQETQYF. In DNA, the CDR3 is TGTGCCAGCACCCGGGGGGGTACCCAAGAGACCCAGTACTTC. The gene calls are TRBV28 and TRBJ2-5; TRBD2 agrees at 8 bases. With V trimmed by 7 bases and J by 1 base, 5 bases remained unmatched. The CDR3 covers 14 residues. Germline V gene data show CDR1 as MDHEN and CDR2 as SYDVKM.

This clonotype has a count of ten or more. V gene TRBV9 combines with J gene TRBJ2-5; tentatively, D is TRBD2 (5 bases). Germline V gene sequence: CDR1 SGDLS, CDR2 YYNGEE. This CDR3 is 14 amino acids long. V lost 5 bases to trimming and J lost 5 bases, with 16 bases between them. The CDR3 DNA reads as TGTGCCAGCAGTACCCCGGGGAAGGAGGAGACCCAGTACTTC. Residues: CASSTPGKEETQYF.

There are many counts of this clonotype. The chain uses TRBV20-1 and TRBJ1-1, with TRBD1 matching 10 bases. Trimming cost V 4 bases and J 0 bases; bases outside gene matches: 14. The CDR3 runs 18 residues. Per germline, CDR1 DFQATT and CDR2 SNEGSKA (reference sequence). The CDR3 region is CSATNQGGGTGVNTEAFF. The CDR3 DNA reads TGCAGTGCTACGAACCAAGGTGGCGGGACAGGGGTGAACACTGAAGCTTTCTTT.

This clonotype was detected ten times or more. The gene calls are TRBV11-2 and TRBJ2-3; TRBD2 agrees at 8 bases. The CDR3 contains 15 residues. Germline V CDR1 and CDR2: SGHAT, FQNNGV. The ends lost 2 bases at V and 2 bases at J; junction bases unmatched: 3. CDR3 sequence reads: CASSLSGLDTDTQYF. CDR3 nucleotides: TGTGCCAGCAGCTTATCGGGACTAGACACAGATACGCAGTATTTT.